One sample yielded the 27 T cell receptor beta chains listed below, sequenced in a study of control samples from healthy donors and cancer patients. Here immunoSEQ multiplex PCR was the method, and the copy in TCRdb shows in-frame clones only, minus some. The sample yields tens of thousands of clones, over 90% seen once. Sequencing was carried out using blood. Receptors were obtained from a woman aged 25 to 39 in good health.

The CDR3 loop reads CASSFVGNQPQHF. The CDR3 DNA reads as TGTGCCAGCAGCTTTGTCGGAAATCAGCCCCAGCATTTT. The chain combines TRBV5-6 with TRBJ1-5; D call uncertain. CDR1 is SGHDT, CDR2 YYEEEE, per germline. V was clipped by 2 bases and J by 4 bases, with 7 bases between them. The CDR3 consists of 13 residues.

CDR3 DNA sequence: TGTGCCAGCAGTTACGGCCGAGGGGGCGGTGAAAAACTGTTTTTT. Translated: CASSYGRGGGEKLFF. The chain joins TRBV6-2 or TRBV6-3 to TRBJ1-4, with TRBD1 matching over 7 bases. Germline V gene lookup returns CDR1 MNHEY and CDR2 SVGEGT. The CDR3 consists of 15 residues. The V segment lost 2 bases and the J segment 7 bases; nucleotides outside the gene matches: 7.

The rearrangement links TRBV9 to TRBJ2-5; no reliable D call. CDR1 SGDLS and CDR2 YYNGEE come from the germline V gene. V lost 7 bases and J 5 bases, leaving 15 bases between the germline ends. The CDR3 sequence is 13 residues long. CDR3: CASAVGLGETQYF. The CDR3 DNA sequence: TGTGCCAGCGCAGTTGGCTTGGGGGAGACCCAGTACTTC.

The rearrangement uses TRBV6-2 or TRBV6-3 and TRBJ1-2; D not certain. The germline V and J ends were trimmed by 2 bases and 3 bases, with 10 bases remaining between them. CDR1 is MNHEY and CDR2 is SVGEGT in the germline V gene. The CDR3 is 14 amino acids. DNA of the CDR3: TGTGCCAGCAGTTACGGGCAGGCCTACTATGGCTACACCTTC. Protein: CASSYGQAYYGYTF.

This clone was observed once. The genes are TRBV4-2 and TRBJ1-3; D gene ambiguous. V was clipped by 5 bases and J by 4 bases, with 15 bases between them. Per the germline V gene, CDR1 is LGHNA and CDR2 is YNFKEQ. The CDR3 runs to 15 residues. For the CDR3, the DNA is TGTGCCAGCAGCGCCCCACGAGGGAACGGAAACACCATATATTTT. Its protein product is CASSAPRGNGNTIYF.

This chain uses TRBV19 with TRBJ2-1; tentatively, D is TRBD2 (6 bases). The germline gives CDR1 LNHDA, CDR2 SQIVND (reference sequence). The V end lost 0 bases, the J end lost 8 bases, and 8 bases lay between the germline ends. The CDR3 sequence is 13 residues long. CDR3 loop: CASSIDRGYEQFF. As DNA, the CDR3 is TGTGCCAGTAGTATAGATCGGGGGTATGAGCAGTTCTTC.

This chain joins TRBV6-1 and TRBJ1-5, with TRBD1 as a possible D gene (6 bases). The CDR3 runs 15 residues. Trimming cost V 2 bases and J 0 bases, with 8 bases left between them. Per germline, CDR1 MNHNS and CDR2 SASEGT. CDR3 DNA sequence: TGTGCCAGCAGTGAACCGGGGGCTAGCAATCAGCCCCAGCATTTT. It codes for CASSEPGASNQPQHF.

The genes are TRBV9 and TRBJ2-2; no definite D call. The V gene lost 1 base and the J gene lost 4 bases, with 11 bases spanning the gap. CDR1 and CDR2 from the germline V gene are SGDLS and YYNGEE. The CDR3 is 15 residues long. The CDR3 nucleotides are TGTGCCAGCAGCGTACATAACGATTTCACCGGGGAGCTGTTTTTT. Its translation: CASSVHNDFTGELFF.

The rearrangement links TRBV3-1 (or the pseudogene TRBV3-2) to TRBJ1-2; 9 bases are shared with TRBD1. In germline, CDR1 is LGHDT, CDR2 YNNKEL (reference sequence). Losses at the gene ends were 3 bases for V and 8 bases for J; bases not matched to a gene: 10. This CDR3 region has 15 residues. The CDR3 region is CASSHRGTGNFGYTF. CDR3 DNA: TGTGCCAGCAGCCACCGAGGGACAGGGAACTTCGGCTACACCTTC.

This clone was observed once. In nucleotides, the CDR3 is TGTGCCAGCAGCGAAAACGCAGCAGGACAGGCTGAAGCTTTCTTT. Translated: CASSENAAGQAEAFF. J is TRBJ1-1 and V is TRBV2, with TRBD1 matching over 7 bases. V shed 6 bases, J shed 6 bases, and the junction held 13 bases outside the gene matches. Germline V lookup: CDR1 SNHLY, CDR2 FYNNEI. This CDR3 comprises 15 residues.

The rearrangement uses TRBV6-5 and TRBJ2-7; 10 bases align to TRBD1. The J segment lost 4 bases and the V segment lost 7 bases, leaving 7 bases of the junction unmatched. The CDR3 contains 14 residues. Germline assignment: CDR1 MNHEY and CDR2 SVGAGI. The DNA for the CDR3 is TGTGCCAGCATCAGTTGGGACAGGGGATACGAGCAGTACTTC. Residues: CASISWDRGYEQYF.

The count of this clone is one. The chain joins TRBV12-3 or TRBV12-4 to TRBJ1-1; D remains ambiguous. This CDR3 has 12 residues. The germline V and J ends were trimmed by 1 base and 8 bases, with 8 bases remaining between them. In nucleotides, the CDR3 is TGTGCCAGCAGTTTAGTCTTCGGAGAAGCTTTCTTT. It specifies CASSLVFGEAFF.

This clone was picked up one time. The chain is built from TRBV5-1 and TRBJ2-3; D possibly corresponds to TRBD1 (6 bases). The V and J ends lost 2 bases and 4 bases respectively, with 11 bases between them. Germline CDR1 reads SGHRS; CDR2 reads YFSETQ. The CDR3 covers 14 residues. CDR3 in amino acids: CASSLQTGPDTQYF. The CDR3 DNA reads TGCGCCAGCAGCTTACAGACAGGTCCAGATACGCAGTATTTT.

CDR3 DNA sequence: TGTGCCAGCAGCTTGGAGATCTCCTACAATGAGCAGTTCTTC. Protein: CASSLEISYNEQFF. The chain links TRBV5-6 to TRBJ2-1; D not certain. Germline V lookup: CDR1 SGHDT, CDR2 YYEEEE. The CDR3 is 14 amino acids. With 0 bases removed from V and 0 bases from J, the gap between germline ends came to 4 bases.

As to this clone: This specimen includes other DNA sequences encoding the same CDR3. The rearrangement joins TRBV5-1 to TRBJ2-2, with TRBD1 matching 10 bases. CDR3 size: 16 residues. After removal of 0 bases from V and 5 bases from J, the junction contained 4 bases not matched to a gene. The germline CDR1 and CDR2 sequences are SGHRS and YFSETQ. CDR3 sequence reads: CASSLGRTGGTGELFF. CDR3 coding DNA: TGCGCCAGCAGCTTGGGGCGGACAGGGGGAACCGGGGAGCTGTTTTTT.

This clone was counted once. The chain uses TRBV28 and TRBJ1-6; a weak D match, TRBD1 (5 bases). V lost 6 bases, J lost 6 bases, and 15 bases lay in between. CDR3 size: 15 residues. Germline-derived CDR1 and CDR2 are MDHEN and SYDVKM. The CDR3 coding sequence is TGTGCCAGCAGGGGACCCCTGGGCCCTAATTCACCCCTCCACTTT. As protein: CASRGPLGPNSPLHF.

The chain joins TRBV11-2 to TRBJ1-3; TRBD1 aligns across 10 bases. Germline-derived CDR1 and CDR2 are SGHAT and FQNNGV. This CDR3 has 17 residues. V trimming: 1 base; J trimming: 2 bases; junction bases outside the gene matches: 5. In DNA form, the CDR3 reads TGTGCCAGCAGCTTAGCCTCCGGGACAGGGGCTGGAAACACCATATATTTT. Residues: CASSLASGTGAGNTIYF.

The chain carries TRBV18 and TRBJ1-2; unclear D gene. CDR1 and CDR2 from the germline V gene are KGHSH and LQKENI. V was shortened by 1 base and J by 6 bases, with 21 bases between the two germline ends. This CDR3 spans 17 amino acids. The CDR3 region has the DNA TGTGCCAGCTCACCACAGCGCCGTGGCGGGCATGAAAATGGCTACACCTTC. Its translation: CASSPQRRGGHENGYTF. Full variable domain (missing parts from reference TRBV18 and TRBJ1-2): NAGVMQNPRHLVRRRGQEARLRCSPMKGHSHVYWYRQLPEEGLKFMVYLQKENIIDESGMPKERFSAEFPKEGPSILRIQQVVRGDSAAYFCASSPQRRGGHENGYTFGSGTRLTVV.

This clone was counted once. The chain uses TRBV16 and TRBJ1-6; D is unclear. The ends were cut back, 1 base at V and 0 bases at J, with 7 bases in the middle. CDR1 is KGHSY and CDR2 is FQNENV in the germline V gene. This CDR3 comprises 16 residues. The CDR3 DNA follows: TGTGCCAGCAGCCAATTCGCGAGCTCCTATAATTCACCCCTCCACTTT. This codes for CASSQFASSYNSPLHF.

The rearrangement links TRBV9 to TRBJ1-1; D unresolved. V shed 4 bases and J shed 0 bases, with 13 bases lying between them. CDR3 length equals 15 residues. CDR1 and CDR2 (germline): SGDLS, YYNGEE. For the CDR3, the DNA is TGTGCCAGCAGCCCGTGGGCCTTCTTGAACACTGAAGCTTTCTTT. Translating it yields CASSPWAFLNTEAFF. Based on the CDR3 plus reference TRBV9 and TRBJ1-1, the full variable domain is DSGVTQTPKHLITATGQRVTLRCSPRSGDLSVYWYQQSLDQGLQFLIQYYNGEERAKGNILERFSAQQFPDLHSELNLSSLELGDSALYFCASSPWAFLNTEAFFGQGTRLTVV.

For this clone: Other DNA sequences in this sample translate to the same CDR3. V is TRBV2 and J is TRBJ2-2; D call uncertain. The CDR3 length is 13 residues. V lost 4 bases to trimming and J lost 1 base, with 4 bases between them. The V gene's germline CDR1 is SNHLY and CDR2 FYNNEI. CDR3 residues: CASSGQNTGELFF. DNA of the CDR3: TGTGCCAGCAGTGGACAGAACACCGGGGAGCTGTTTTTT.

Only one count was recorded for this clone. The gene calls are TRBV5-4 and TRBJ1-2; 10 bases map to TRBD1. V lost 3 bases and J lost 4; bases outside the gene matches: 6. CDR3 length equals 15 residues. Germline CDR1 is SGHNT and CDR2 is YYREEE (reference sequence). For the CDR3, the DNA is TGTGCCAGCAGCTCGCGGACAGGGGGAGGCTATGGCTACACCTTC. It is translated as CASSSRTGGGYGYTF.

The chain uses TRBV5-6 and TRBJ1-3; a possible D gene is TRBD1 (6 bases). This CDR3 contains 16 residues. The germline gives CDR1 SGHDT, CDR2 YYEEEE. V gave up 0 bases and J gave up 4 bases, with 14 bases separating them. CDR3 amino acids: CASSLVHGTSGNTIYF. In DNA form, the CDR3 reads TGTGCCAGCAGCTTGGTCCACGGGACATCCGGAAACACCATATATTTT. Together with reference TRBV5-6 and TRBJ1-3, the CDR3 gives the full variable domain: DAGVTQSPTHLIKTRGQQVTLRCSPKSGHDTVSWYQQALGQGPQFIFQYYEEEERQRGNFPDRFSGHQFPNYSSELNVNALLLGDSALYLCASSLVHGTSGNTIYFGEGSWLTVV.

This clone was detected once. V usage is TRBV4-2 and J usage is TRBJ1-5, with 7 bases that match TRBD1. The CDR3 extends over 17 amino acids. Germline loops: CDR1 LGHNA, CDR2 YNFKEQ. V dropped 0 bases and J dropped 3; count of bases not matched to a gene: 8. For the CDR3, the DNA is TGTGCCAGCAGCCAAGATGCAGGGGGTAAAATCAATCAGCCCCAGCATTTT. Its translation is CASSQDAGGKINQPQHF.

The chain employs TRBV19 and TRBJ2-6, with a tentative D call TRBD1 (5 bases). The V gene's germline CDR1 is LNHDA and CDR2 SQIVND (reference sequence). V was cut by 5 bases and J by 2 bases, with 7 bases left in between. The CDR3 runs 14 residues. CDR3 protein: CASSPGTGANVLTF. CDR3 coding DNA: TGTGCCAGTAGTCCAGGGACTGGGGCCAACGTCCTGACTTTC.

This clone was seen once. The chain recombines TRBV27 with TRBJ1-5; a possible D gene is TRBD1 (5 bases). Trimming left V 0 bases short and J 2 bases short, with 8 bases between. Germline CDR1 and CDR2: MNHEY and SMNVEV (reference sequence). This CDR3 has 15 residues. The CDR3 DNA is TGTGCCAGCAGTTTATCAGGGGCGGGCAATCAGCCCCAGCATTTT. Amino acids: CASSLSGAGNQPQHF.

This clone showed up just once. V is TRBV11-3 and J is TRBJ2-1, with D maybe TRBD2 (5 bases). V lost 3 bases and J 10 bases, leaving 16 bases between the germline ends. The CDR3 runs 14 residues. Germline assignment: CDR1 SGHNT and CDR2 YENEEA. CDR3 residues: CASSFEGPQWEQFF. The CDR3 region has the DNA TGTGCCAGCAGCTTCGAGGGTCCGCAATGGGAGCAGTTCTTC. Looking up the rest from reference TRBV11-3 and TRBJ2-1 gives the full variable domain: EAGVVQSPRYKIIEKKQPVAFWCNPISGHNTLYWYLQNLGQGPELLIRYENEEAVDDSQLPKDRFSAERLKGVDSTLKIQPAELGDSAVYLCASSFEGPQWEQFFGPGTRLTVL.